The 27 T cell receptor beta chains listed next were all sequenced from one sample in a study of control samples from healthy donors and cancer patients. This table comes from immunoSEQ multiplex PCR, and its TCRdb copy is limited to in-frame clones, with some not included. This sample yields about 84,000 clones, of which about 79% are seen a single time; about 9.9% belongs to the top ten. Sequenced input: PBMCs. The receptors here all came from a man aged 60-69 years with head and neck cancer.

V usage is TRBV29-1 and J usage is TRBJ2-7; D is possibly TRBD1 (6 bases). This CDR3 contains 13 residues. The V gene lost 2 bases and the J gene lost 4 bases, with 12 bases spanning the gap. Per germline, CDR1 SQVTM and CDR2 ANQGSEA. CDR3 bases: TGCAGCGTTGAAAAGTCAGGGGAATACGAGCAGTACTTC. Its protein is CSVEKSGEYEQYF.

CDR3: CASSIGPGAVNTQYF. The DNA of the CDR3 is TGTGCCAGTAGTATCGGCCCAGGCGCGGTCAATACGCAGTATTTT. The chain couples TRBV19 to TRBJ2-3; D gene unclear. Deletions cut 3 bases from V and 7 bases from J, with 17 bases between. The CDR3 covers 15 residues. In germline, CDR1 is LNHDA, CDR2 SQIVND (reference sequence). The entire variable domain, with the rest obtained from reference TRBV19 and TRBJ2-3, is as follows: DGGITQSPKYLFRKEGQNVTLSCEQNLNHDAMYWYRQDPGQGLRLIYYSQIVNDFQKGDIAEGYSVSREKKESFPLTVTSAQKNPTAFYLCASSIGPGAVNTQYFGPGTRLTVL.

This clone was detected once. V usage is TRBV6-1 and J usage is TRBJ2-7; D may match TRBD1 or TRBD2 (5 bases each). The CDR3 extends over 15 amino acids. Germline-derived CDR1 and CDR2 are MNHNS and SASEGT. V shed 1 base and J shed 0 bases, with 10 bases lying between them. CDR3 sequence (DNA): TGTGCCAGCAGTGAAGTTCCGGGGCACTCCTACGAGCAGTACTTC. Protein: CASSEVPGHSYEQYF.

V and J are TRBV2 and TRBJ2-7; perhaps D is TRBD1 or TRBD2 (5 bases each). Trimming removed 7 bases from V and 3 bases from J, with 13 bases in between. Germline CDR1 reads SNHLY; CDR2 reads FYNNEI. This CDR3 comprises 13 residues. The DNA of the CDR3 is TGTGCCAGCATGGATTGGGGGAACTACGAGCAGTACTTC. It is translated as CASMDWGNYEQYF. Together with reference TRBV2 and TRBJ2-7, the CDR3 gives the full variable domain: EPEVTQTPSHQVTQMGQEVILRCVPISNHLYFYWYRQILGQKVEFLVSFYNNEISEKSEIFDDQFSVERPDGSNFTLKIRSTKLEDSAMYFCASMDWGNYEQYFGPGTRLTVT.

The rearrangement uses TRBV27 and TRBJ1-5; perhaps TRBD1 as D (6 bases). The germline V gene has CDR1 MNHEY and CDR2 SMNVEV (reference sequence). The CDR3 sequence is 16 residues long. Trimming left V 6 bases short and J 2 bases short, with 17 bases between. The CDR3 DNA follows: TGTGCCAGCAGGAGGATCGGGGGGCTTGGCAATCAGCCCCAGCATTTT. Translating it yields CASRRIGGLGNQPQHF.

Notes on this clone: An end of the junction does not agree with germline; a read error may underlie this. The chain carries TRBV9 and TRBJ2-3, with 8 bases aligning to TRBD2. The CDR3 extends over 16 amino acids. CDR1 is SGDLS and CDR2 is YYNGEE in the germline V gene. Here the CDR3 reads CVSSVLAGTSTDTQYF. The CDR3 coding sequence is TGTGTCAGCAGCGTCCTAGCGGGTACTAGCACAGATACGCAGTATTTT.

V usage is TRBV19 and J usage is TRBJ1-3, with unresolved D. Germline V CDR1 and CDR2: LNHDA, SQIVND (reference sequence). The V and J ends lost 3 bases and 4 bases respectively, with 10 bases between them. This CDR3 contains 14 residues. CDR3 bases: TGTGCCAGTAGTATGTACCTGAGGGGAAACACCATATATTTT. Its protein product is CASSMYLRGNTIYF. Looking up the rest from reference TRBV19 and TRBJ1-3 gives the full variable domain: DGGITQSPKYLFRKEGQNVTLSCEQNLNHDAMYWYRQDPGQGLRLIYYSQIVNDFQKGDIAEGYSVSREKKESFPLTVTSAQKNPTAFYLCASSMYLRGNTIYFGEGSWLTVV.

This clone came up once. V is TRBV15 and J is TRBJ2-6, with 7 bases lining up with TRBD1. Germline loops: CDR1 LNHNV, CDR2 YYDKDF (reference sequence). The length of the CDR3 is 14 residues. Unmatched junction bases numbered 1, after V lost 5 bases and J lost 3 bases. CDR3: CATSDRVGANVLTF. CDR3 nucleotides: TGTGCCACCAGCGACAGGGTTGGGGCCAACGTCCTGACTTTC.

With regard to this clone: One end of the junction does not line up with germline, which may come from a read error. The V call is TRBV6-5, the J call TRBJ2-3, with TRBD1 as a possible D gene (5 bases). CDR1 and CDR2 (germline): MNHEY, SVGAGI. The CDR3 has 14 residues. CDR3 residues: CASSYGRRTGTQYF. The CDR3 nucleotides are TGTGCCAGCAGTTACGGGCGGCGCACAGGTACGCAGTATTTT.

V is TRBV29-1 and J is TRBJ1-4; D call uncertain. Germline V gene sequence: CDR1 SQVTM, CDR2 ANQGSEA. The CDR3 runs 15 residues. Trimming stripped 4 bases from V and 3 bases from J, with 15 bases between. The CDR3 DNA sequence: TGCAGCGTTGTGTCCATTATTGGGTCTAATGAAAAACTGTTTTTT. This codes for CSVVSIIGSNEKLFF.

The chain uses TRBV5-1 and TRBJ2-2, with TRBD2 identical over 13 bases. This CDR3 is 16 amino acids long. Germline V CDR1 and CDR2: SGHRS, YFSETQ. Germline trimming cut 6 bases from V and 7 bases from J; bases unmatched to any gene: 9. The CDR3 coding sequence is TGCGCCAGCACCCCTCGGACTAGCGGGAGCCACGGGGAGCTGTTTTTT. Translation gives CASTPRTSGSHGELFF.

The chain couples TRBV5-1 to TRBJ1-2; 9 nucleotides align to TRBD1. Germline V gene data show CDR1 as SGHRS and CDR2 as YFSETQ. CDR3 length equals 14 residues. Trimming at V came to 5 bases and at J to 5 bases, leaving 7 bases not matched to a gene. DNA of the CDR3: TGCGCCAGCAGTTTTTCCGGGACAGGGTATGGCTACACCTTC. Its translation is CASSFSGTGYGYTF.

The J gene is TRBJ2-7, the V gene TRBV28; TRBD2 matches 7 bases. V dropped 4 bases and J dropped 1; count of bases not matched to a gene: 13. The CDR3 spans 17 residues. CDR1 MDHEN and CDR2 SYDVKM come from the germline V gene. The CDR3 nucleotides are TGTGCCAGCAGTTCCCCCTCATGGGAGGGGATTTCCTACGAGCAGTACTTC. This codes for CASSSPSWEGISYEQYF.

In DNA, the CDR3 is TGTGCCTGGACCGGGACACCGTGCGGTAATTCACCCCTCCACTTT. Protein sequence: CAWTGTPCGNSPLHF. This chain joins TRBV30 and TRBJ1-6, with D perhaps matching TRBD1 (6 bases). The germline V and J ends were trimmed by 4 bases and 6 bases, with 16 bases remaining between them. This CDR3 comprises 15 residues. CDR1 and CDR2 (germline): GTSNPN, SVGIG (reference sequence).

The rearrangement links TRBV20-1 to TRBJ1-5, with D hard to call. The CDR3 spans 13 residues. V lost 5 bases and J 1 base, leaving 9 bases between the germline ends. Germline V gives CDR1 DFQATT, CDR2 SNEGSKA (reference sequence). CDR3 residues: CSARGDSNQPQHF. In DNA, the CDR3 is TGCAGTGCTCGTGGCGACAGCAATCAGCCCCAGCATTTT.

The chain carries TRBV12-3 or TRBV12-4 and TRBJ1-1, with D uncertain. Between the trimmed V and J ends, which lost 5 bases and 7 bases, there was a span of 11 bases. This CDR3 comprises 12 residues. CDR3 bases: TGTGCCAGCAGTCCCTTGGGGATTGAAGCTTTCTTT. This codes for CASSPLGIEAFF.

The chain couples TRBV2 to TRBJ1-5; TRBD1 might be the D (5 bases). The CDR3 covers 14 residues. Trimming cost V 6 bases and J 4 bases, with 13 bases left between them. CDR1 and CDR2 (germline): SNHLY, FYNNEI. CDR3 sequence reads: CASSRDFGNQPQHF. CDR3 DNA sequence: TGTGCCAGCAGCCGGGACTTTGGGAATCAGCCCCAGCATTTT.

Only a few counts were recorded for this clone. V gene TRBV2 combines with J gene TRBJ1-1; D gene ambiguous. The CDR3 contains 14 residues. Germline V gene lookup returns CDR1 SNHLY and CDR2 FYNNEI. The ends were cut back, 3 bases at V and 5 bases at J, with 13 bases in the middle. The CDR3 region is CASSEDGRGTEAFF. The CDR3 nucleotides read TGTGCCAGCAGTGAGGATGGGCGGGGAACTGAAGCTTTCTTT.

About this clone itself: Other DNA sequences within the sample encode an identical CDR3. The J gene is TRBJ1-1, the V gene TRBV7-2, with 9 positions matching TRBD1. CDR1 and CDR2 (germline): SGHTA, FQGNSA. The V segment lost 5 bases and the J segment 3 bases; nucleotides outside the gene matches: 1. The CDR3 is 13 residues long. The DNA for the CDR3 is TGTGCCAGCAGCCGACAGGGGGACACTGAAGCTTTCTTT. Translated: CASSRQGDTEAFF.

The chain couples TRBV5-1 to TRBJ2-1; D is tentatively TRBD1 or TRBD2 (6 bases each). This CDR3 region has 15 residues. Germline CDR1 reads SGHRS; CDR2 reads YFSETQ. With 4 bases removed from V and 7 bases from J, the gap between germline ends came to 18 bases. The CDR3: CASSRGDQARNEQFF. Here the CDR3 DNA reads TGCGCCAGCAGCAGGGGGGACCAGGCGAGGAATGAGCAGTTCTTC.

The rearrangement uses TRBV12-3 or TRBV12-4 and TRBJ1-5, with D possibly matching TRBD1 (5 bases). V gave up 6 bases and J gave up 6 bases, with 9 bases separating them. The CDR3 contains 12 residues. The CDR3, as DNA: TGTGCCAGCAGCAGGGAAGGTCAGCCCCAGCATTTT. It translates to CASSREGQPQHF.

This chain connects TRBV6-4 to TRBJ2-1; no clear D gene. CDR3 length: 15 residues. V was shortened by 6 bases and J by 9 bases, with 21 bases between the two germline ends. Germline-derived CDR1 and CDR2 are MRHNA and SNTAGT. The CDR3 loop reads CASSPQPVPLGEQFF. The CDR3 coding sequence is TGTGCCAGCAGCCCCCAACCGGTCCCCTTGGGTGAGCAGTTCTTC.

This clone appeared a single time. The J gene is TRBJ1-1, the V gene TRBV15; a weak D match, TRBD1 (5 bases). The germline CDR1 and CDR2 sequences are LNHNV and YYDKDF (reference sequence). Trimming took 7 bases from V and 0 from J, leaving 9 bases between them. The CDR3 is made up of 13 amino acids. The CDR3, as DNA: TGTGCCACCAATTCGGGGCTGAACACTGAAGCTTTCTTT. Protein sequence: CATNSGLNTEAFF.

The chain carries TRBV5-6 and TRBJ1-6, with 11 bases identical to TRBD1. CDR1 SGHDT and CDR2 YYEEEE come from the germline V gene. CDR3 length equals 15 residues. V lost 1 base and J lost 9; bases outside the gene matches: 3. CDR3 protein: CASSLLGQGGSPLHF. The CDR3 DNA follows: TGTGCCAGCAGCTTGTTGGGACAGGGGGGTTCACCCCTCCACTTT.

This chain uses TRBV21-1 with TRBJ2-7. TRBV21-1 is recorded as a pseudogene. The CDR3 length is 15 residues. CDR3 residues: CASTLGRQRNYEQYF. The CDR3 region has the DNA TGTGCCAGCACCCTAGGGAGACAGCGGAACTACGAGCAGTACTTC.

The chain combines TRBV29-1 with TRBJ2-7; the D gene could be TRBD1 or TRBD2 (5 bases each). V dropped 0 bases and J dropped 8 bases, with 8 bases sitting between them. CDR3 length: 11 residues. The germline CDR1 and CDR2 sequences are SQVTM and ANQGSEA. The CDR3 region has the DNA TGCAGCGTTGAAGATGGGGGACAGCAGTACTTC. Protein: CSVEDGGQQYF.

The rearrangement joins TRBV28 to TRBJ2-7, with 8 bases identical to TRBD1. Per germline, CDR1 MDHEN and CDR2 SYDVKM. The V segment lost 1 base and the J segment 3 bases; nucleotides outside the gene matches: 5. This CDR3 has 15 amino acids. CDR3 bases: TGTGCCAGCAGTTTATACTCGACAGGGGACTACGAGCAGTACTTC. Its protein product is CASSLYSTGDYEQYF.